This record covers a single T cell receptor beta chain. Its target antigen remains unknown. No clone much larger than this one lies a single base away; base qualities are absent. Its CDR3 holds 20 amino acids, cysteine through phenylalanine. The read is trimmed to its CDR3 DNA, 60 bases read in frame from base 1. Compared with germline, V lacks 0 bases and J lacks 2 bases; bases without a gene match: 6. The CDR1 and CDR2 encoded by the germline V gene (reference sequence) are SGHNT and YYREEE. The CDR3 regions of human TCRbeta chains were analyzed by immunosequencing. The published analysis was carried out like this. Repertoire TCRs were checked for matches against a reference library of SARS-CoV-2-specific TCRs that had been generated using the MIRA antigen-specificity platform. Breadth was defined as the fraction of unique TCRs that were SARS-CoV-2-associated, and depth was defined as the fraction of total T cells that were SARS-CoV-2-associated. Each spike-specific TCR was assigned to its reactive spike region and to a CD4 or CD8 class using the MIRA data. Log10-transformed breadth and depth values were compared by one-way ANOVA with Sidak's multiple comparisons tests. Drawn from immuneACCESS, this table holds only the in-frame rearrangements with V and J called that TCRdb kept. Clones are partly lost; checked studies trace under half to an unresolved V gene and leave the rest unexplained. That table supplies the V and J calls and clone size; D and trimming were determined from the DNA. The sample profile shows around 120,000 clones; approximately 83% of them were found once. Together, the top ten hold 3% to 4% of the sample.

This sample was included in a study of T cell responses to AZD1222 COVID-19 vaccine (TCRdb year 2021). A note on the overall study: A total of around 240 trial participants underwent TCR sequencing, of whom nearly 210 had received two doses of AZD1222 and about 25 had received two doses of the MenACWY control vaccine. Trial participants were enrolled by age into 18-55, 56-69 and 70-plus year subgroups, with roughly 150, 30 and 60 TCR-sequenced participants respectively.

General study outcomes and caveats: Most participants were white British and females outnumbered males, and the authors suggested that clonal diversity may have been underestimated. Because no day 14 peak-response samples were available, the repertoires could be characterized only after the peak T cell response. In the small 56-69-year group, the increase in depth fell short of significance, most likely because of low power. Spike-specific TCR breadth and depth rose significantly after two AZD1222 doses compared with day 0 and with MenACWY recipients. Epitopes outside the regions mutated in the B.1.351 and B.1.1.7 variants were reportedly recognized by nearly half of the unique spike-specific TCRs. Conclusions about previously exposed vaccinees are limited because only five or six AZD1222 recipients were SARS-CoV-2 seropositive at baseline. The whole spike protein was spanned by vaccine-associated CD4 TCRs, and dominant responses were seen in regions 160-218 and 743-854.

According to the study, the label for this sample's time point signals: baseline before first vaccination. The intended sense of this specimen's treatment or condition label: meningococcal conjugate vaccine given as trial control. Vaccinee samples were obtained from the UK trials COV001 and COV002, which included a single-blind randomized controlled phase 2/3 trial of AZD1222 (ChAdOx1 nCoV-19) in healthy adults. Trial participant PBMC samples were collected at day 0 and day 28 after the second dose for TCRbeta chain sequencing. The receptor was derived from an adult in good health. The rearrangement joined TRBV5-4 to TRBJ2-6; 15 nucleotides in the junction match TRBD2. The sequenced sample was peripheral blood, obtained on day 0 of MenACWY control vaccination. The CDR3 reads CASSLGRTSGGAAGANVLTF. The DNA sequence is given as TGTGCCAGCAGCTTGGGGCGGACTAGCGGGGGGGCGGCTGGGGCCAACGTCCTGACTTTC.